Here is one T cell receptor (beta chain) with its context. TCRdb keeps only in-frame clones here, not all; method: immunoSEQ multiplex PCR. The sample lists about 44,000 clones; approximately 89% were seen once. Trimming took 2 bases from V and 5 from J, leaving 22 bases between them. The CDR3 contains 18 residues. CDR1 is MDHEN, CDR2 SYDVKM, per germline. The source of the sample is a study of control samples from healthy donors and cancer patients. The clonotype comes from an older woman with lung cancer. The sequenced material came from PBMCs. The chain combines TRBV28 with TRBJ1-5; perhaps TRBD1 as D (6 bases). CDR3: CASSLQDSFWAPDQPQHF. DNA for the CDR3: TGTGCCAGCAGTTTACAGGACAGCTTTTGGGCCCCCGATCAGCCCCAGCATTTT.